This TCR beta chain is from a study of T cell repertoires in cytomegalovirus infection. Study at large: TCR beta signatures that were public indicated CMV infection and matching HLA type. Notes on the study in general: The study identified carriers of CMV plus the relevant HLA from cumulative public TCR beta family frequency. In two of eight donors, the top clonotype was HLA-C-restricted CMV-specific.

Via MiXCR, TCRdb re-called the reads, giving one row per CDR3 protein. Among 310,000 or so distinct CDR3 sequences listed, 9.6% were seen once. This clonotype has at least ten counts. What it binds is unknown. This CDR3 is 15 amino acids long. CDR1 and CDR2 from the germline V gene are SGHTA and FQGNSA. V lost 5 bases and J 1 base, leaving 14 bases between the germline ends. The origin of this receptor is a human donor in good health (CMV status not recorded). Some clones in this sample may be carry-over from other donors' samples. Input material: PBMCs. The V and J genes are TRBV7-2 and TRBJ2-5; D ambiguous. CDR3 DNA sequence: TGTGCCAGCAGCGGGCAGGCCCTCGTCCAAGAGACCCAGTACTTC. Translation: CASSGQALVQETQYF.